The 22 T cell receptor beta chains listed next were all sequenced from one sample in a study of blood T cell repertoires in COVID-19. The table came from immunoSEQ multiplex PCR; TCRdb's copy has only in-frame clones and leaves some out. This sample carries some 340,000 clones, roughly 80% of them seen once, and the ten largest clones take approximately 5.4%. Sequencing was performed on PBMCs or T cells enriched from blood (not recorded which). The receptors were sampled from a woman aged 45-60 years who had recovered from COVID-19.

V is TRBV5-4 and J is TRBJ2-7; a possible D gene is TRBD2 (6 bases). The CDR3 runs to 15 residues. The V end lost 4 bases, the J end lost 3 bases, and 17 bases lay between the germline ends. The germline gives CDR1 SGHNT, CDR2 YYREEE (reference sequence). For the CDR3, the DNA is TGTGCCAGCAGCGACGGGACTCTGGGGGGCTACGAGCAGTACTTC. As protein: CASSDGTLGGYEQYF.

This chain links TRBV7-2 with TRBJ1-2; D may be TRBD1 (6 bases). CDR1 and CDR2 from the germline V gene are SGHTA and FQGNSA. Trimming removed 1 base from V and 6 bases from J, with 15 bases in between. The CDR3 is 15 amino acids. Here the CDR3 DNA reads TGTGCCAGCAGCTTAGTCACCAGGGGCCGGAATGGCTACACCTTC. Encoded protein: CASSLVTRGRNGYTF.

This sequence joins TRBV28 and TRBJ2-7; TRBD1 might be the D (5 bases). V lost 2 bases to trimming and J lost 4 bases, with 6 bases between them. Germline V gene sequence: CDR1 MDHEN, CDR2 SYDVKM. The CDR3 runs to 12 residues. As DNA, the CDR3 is TGTGCCAGCAGTTTAAAGGGGTACGAGCAGTACTTC. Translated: CASSLKGYEQYF.

This CDR3 reads CASSPQVSSYNEQFF. The CDR3 coding sequence is TGTGCCAGCAGTCCACAAGTCAGCTCCTACAATGAGCAGTTCTTC. The chain uses TRBV6-5 and TRBJ2-1; D remains ambiguous. Per the germline V gene, CDR1 is MNHEY and CDR2 is SVGAGI. CDR3 size: 15 residues. Trimming took 5 bases from V and 0 from J, leaving 11 bases between them.

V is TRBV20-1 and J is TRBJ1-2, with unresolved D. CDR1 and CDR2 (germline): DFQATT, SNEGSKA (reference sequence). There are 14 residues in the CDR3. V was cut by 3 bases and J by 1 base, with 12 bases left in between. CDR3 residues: CSASSPADNYGYTF. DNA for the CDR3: TGCAGTGCTAGTTCGCCAGCGGATAACTATGGCTACACCTTC.

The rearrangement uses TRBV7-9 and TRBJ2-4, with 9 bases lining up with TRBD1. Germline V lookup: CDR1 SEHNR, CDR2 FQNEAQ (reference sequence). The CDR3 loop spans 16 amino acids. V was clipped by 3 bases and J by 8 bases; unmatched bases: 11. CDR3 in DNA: TGTGCCAGCAGCTTTGATCGGGACAGGGTGCGGGACATTCAGTACTTC. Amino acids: CASSFDRDRVRDIQYF.

DNA for the CDR3: TGTGCCAGTAGTATCCAAGGAGTACAGGGGGCTAGGTTACGGTATGAGCAGTTCTTC. Amino acid sequence: CASSIQGVQGARLRYEQFF. V usage is TRBV19 and J usage is TRBJ2-1; 9 bases fit TRBD1. With V trimmed by 3 bases and J by 8 bases, 20 bases remained unmatched. CDR1 is LNHDA and CDR2 is SQIVND in the germline V gene (reference sequence). This CDR3 is 19 amino acids long. The whole variable domain, remainder taken from reference TRBV19 and TRBJ2-1, is DGGITQSPKYLFRKEGQNVTLSCEQNLNHDAMYWYRQDPGQGLRLIYYSQIVNDFQKGDIAEGYSVSREKKESFPLTVTSAQKNPTAFYLCASSIQGVQGARLRYEQFFGPGTRLTVL.

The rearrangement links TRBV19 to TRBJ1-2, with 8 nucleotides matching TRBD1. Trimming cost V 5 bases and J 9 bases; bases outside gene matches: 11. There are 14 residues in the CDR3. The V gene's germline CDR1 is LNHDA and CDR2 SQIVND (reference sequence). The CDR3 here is CASSRQGTPYRYTF. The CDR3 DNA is TGTGCCAGTAGTCGACAGGGGACTCCTTATCGCTACACCTTC.

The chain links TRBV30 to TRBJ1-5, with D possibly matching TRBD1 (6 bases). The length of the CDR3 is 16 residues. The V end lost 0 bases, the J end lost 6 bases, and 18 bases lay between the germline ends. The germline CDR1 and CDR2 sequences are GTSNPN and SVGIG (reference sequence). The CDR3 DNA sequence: TGTGCCTGGAGTGTTTCGGGGGGCGAGGGCGGTCAGCCCCAGCATTTT. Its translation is CAWSVSGGEGGQPQHF.

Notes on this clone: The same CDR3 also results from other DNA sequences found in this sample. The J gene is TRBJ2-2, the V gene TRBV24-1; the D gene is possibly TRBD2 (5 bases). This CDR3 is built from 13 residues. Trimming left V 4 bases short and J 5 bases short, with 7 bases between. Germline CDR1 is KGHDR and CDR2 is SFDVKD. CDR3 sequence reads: CATSDPGTGELFF. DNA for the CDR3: TGTGCCACCAGTGACCCGGGGACCGGGGAGCTGTTTTTT.

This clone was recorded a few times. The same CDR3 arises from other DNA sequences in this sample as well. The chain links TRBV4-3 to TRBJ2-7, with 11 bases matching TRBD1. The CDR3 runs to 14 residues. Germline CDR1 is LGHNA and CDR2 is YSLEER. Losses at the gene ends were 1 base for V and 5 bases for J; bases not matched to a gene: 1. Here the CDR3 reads CASSQGTGGDEQYF. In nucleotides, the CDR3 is TGCGCCAGCAGCCAAGGGACAGGGGGCGACGAGCAGTACTTC.

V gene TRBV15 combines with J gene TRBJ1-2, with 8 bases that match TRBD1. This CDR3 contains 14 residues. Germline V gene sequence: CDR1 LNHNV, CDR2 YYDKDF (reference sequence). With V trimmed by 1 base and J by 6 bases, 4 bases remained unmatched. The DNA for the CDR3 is TGTGCCACCAGCAGAGGACAGGGGAATCATGGCTACACCTTC. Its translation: CATSRGQGNHGYTF.

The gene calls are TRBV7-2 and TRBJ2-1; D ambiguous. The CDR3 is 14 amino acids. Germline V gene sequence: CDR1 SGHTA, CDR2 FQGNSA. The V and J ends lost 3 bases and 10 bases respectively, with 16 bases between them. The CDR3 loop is CASSFSGRLGEQFF. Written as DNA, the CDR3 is TGTGCCAGCAGCTTTTCCGGCCGGCTCGGGGAGCAGTTCTTC.

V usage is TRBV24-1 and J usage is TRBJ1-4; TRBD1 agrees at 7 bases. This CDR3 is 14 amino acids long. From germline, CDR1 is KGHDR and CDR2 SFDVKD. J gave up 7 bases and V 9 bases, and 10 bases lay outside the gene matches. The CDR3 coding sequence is TGTGCCACCCTCTTCAGGGGGTCGGGTGAAAAACTGTTTTTT. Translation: CATLFRGSGEKLFF.

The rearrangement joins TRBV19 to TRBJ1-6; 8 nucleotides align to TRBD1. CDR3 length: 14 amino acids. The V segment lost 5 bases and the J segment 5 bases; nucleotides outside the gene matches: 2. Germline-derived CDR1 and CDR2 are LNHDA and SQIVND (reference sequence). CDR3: CASSRQGNNSPLHF. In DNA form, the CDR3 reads TGTGCCAGTAGTCGACAGGGGAATAATTCACCCCTCCACTTT. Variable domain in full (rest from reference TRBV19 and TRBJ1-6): DGGITQSPKYLFRKEGQNVTLSCEQNLNHDAMYWYRQDPGQGLRLIYYSQIVNDFQKGDIAEGYSVSREKKESFPLTVTSAQKNPTAFYLCASSRQGNNSPLHFGNGTRLTVT.

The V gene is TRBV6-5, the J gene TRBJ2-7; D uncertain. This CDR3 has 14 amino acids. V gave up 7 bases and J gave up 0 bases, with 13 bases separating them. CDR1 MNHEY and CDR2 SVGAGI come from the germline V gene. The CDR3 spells CASKISTTSYEQYF. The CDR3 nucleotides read TGTGCCAGCAAAATCTCAACAACCTCCTACGAGCAGTACTTC.

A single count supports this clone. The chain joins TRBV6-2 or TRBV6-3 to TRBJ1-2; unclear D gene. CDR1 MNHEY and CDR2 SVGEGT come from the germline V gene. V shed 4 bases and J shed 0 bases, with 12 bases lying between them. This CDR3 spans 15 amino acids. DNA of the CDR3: TGTGCCAGCAGTTCCGCGGTTCACACTAACTATGGCTACACCTTC. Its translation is CASSSAVHTNYGYTF.

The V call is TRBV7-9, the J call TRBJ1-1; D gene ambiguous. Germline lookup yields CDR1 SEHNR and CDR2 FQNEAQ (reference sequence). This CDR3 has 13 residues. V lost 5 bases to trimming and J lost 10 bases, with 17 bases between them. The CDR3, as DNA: TGTGCCAGCAGCGGAGGAGGCTCCGACCCAGCTTTCTTT. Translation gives CASSGGGSDPAFF.

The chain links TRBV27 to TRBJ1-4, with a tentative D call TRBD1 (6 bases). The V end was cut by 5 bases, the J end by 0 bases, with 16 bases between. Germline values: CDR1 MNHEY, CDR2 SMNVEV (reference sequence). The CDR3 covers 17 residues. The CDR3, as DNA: TGTGCCAGCAGTCTGTTTTCGGGGGGCACAACTAATGAAAAACTGTTTTTT. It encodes CASSLFSGGTTNEKLFF.

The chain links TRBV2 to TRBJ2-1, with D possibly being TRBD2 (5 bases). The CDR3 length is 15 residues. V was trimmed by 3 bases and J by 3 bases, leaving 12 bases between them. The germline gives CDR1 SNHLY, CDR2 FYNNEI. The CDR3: CASSDLKRGYNEQFF. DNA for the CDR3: TGTGCCAGCAGTGACCTCAAACGGGGCTACAATGAGCAGTTCTTC.

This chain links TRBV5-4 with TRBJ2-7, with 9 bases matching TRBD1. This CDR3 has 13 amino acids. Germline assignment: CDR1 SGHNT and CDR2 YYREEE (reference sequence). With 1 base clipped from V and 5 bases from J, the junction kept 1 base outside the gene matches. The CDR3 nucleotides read TGTGCCAGCAGCTTGACAGGGGGCAACGAGCAGTACTTC. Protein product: CASSLTGGNEQYF.

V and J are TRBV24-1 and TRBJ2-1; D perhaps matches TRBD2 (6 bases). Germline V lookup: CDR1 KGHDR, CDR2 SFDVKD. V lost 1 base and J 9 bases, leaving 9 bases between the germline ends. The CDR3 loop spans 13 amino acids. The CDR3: CATSDLRGGEQFF. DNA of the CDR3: TGTGCCACCAGTGATTTAAGGGGAGGTGAGCAGTTCTTC.